The rows below give T cell receptor beta chains drawn from one sample of a study of cytomegalovirus exposure and HLA in healthy donors. TCRdb's table, derived via immunoSEQ multiplex PCR, lists solely in-frame clones and lacks some. The profile shows roughly 170,000 clones, more than 70% of them singletons. The sample consisted of PBMCs. The receptors were sampled from a woman aged 45-60 years in good health and CMV-seropositive. CDR3s include the opening cysteine and the closing phenylalanine or tryptophan. A D gene is named only where the DNA matches it firmly. Clone size is not always given. Where it is, it says once, few, many or a class for expanded clones.

V: TRBV19; J: TRBJ1-2; D: TRBD1; size: few; DNA: TGTGCCAGTAGCAGGGGGCGACCCGGGACAGGGCGAAACTATGGCTACACCTTC; CDR3: CASSRGRPGTGRNYGYTF
V: TRBV27; J: TRBJ1-1; D: -; size: -; DNA: TGTGCCAGCAGTTTACAGGGTGTAGCTGAAGCTTTCTTT; CDR3: CASSLQGVAEAFF
V: TRBV30; J: TRBJ2-7; D: -; size: -; DNA: TGTGCCTGGTCCGGGGGGCTTTACGAGCAGTACTTC; CDR3: CAWSGGLYEQYF
V: TRBV4-1; J: TRBJ1-5; D: -; size: -; DNA: TGCGCCAGCAGCCAAGAAGTGGGGGCTGCGGGCGTGGGTCAGCCCCAGCATTTT; CDR3: CASSQEVGAAGVGQPQHF
V: TRBV27; J: TRBJ1-2; D: TRBD1; size: -; DNA: TGTGCCAGCAGTCCAGAGACAGGGGGATACTATGGCTACACCTTC; CDR3: CASSPETGGYYGYTF
V: TRBV7-2; J: TRBJ1-2; D: TRBD1; size: -; DNA: TGTGCCAGCAGAAGGGGGCAAGAAGATGGCTACACCTTC; CDR3: CASRRGQEDGYTF
V: TRBV27; J: TRBJ2-5; D: TRBD2; size: -; DNA: TGTGCCAGCAGTCCGGGACTAGCGGGATCAGAGACCCAGTACTTC; CDR3: CASSPGLAGSETQYF
V: TRBV4-3; J: TRBJ2-5; D: -; size: -; DNA: TGCGCCAGCAGCCAAGATCCGGTCCCAGCGTACCAAGAGACCCAGTACTTC; CDR3: CASSQDPVPAYQETQYF
V: TRBV5-1; J: TRBJ1-1; D: -; size: once; DNA: TGCGCCAGCAGCTCCGTATCGGAGGACACTGAAGCTTTCTTT; CDR3: CASSSVSEDTEAFF
V: TRBV29-1; J: TRBJ2-7; D: -; size: -; DNA: TGCAGCGTTGTGGACAGCCACGAGCAGTACTTC; CDR3: CSVVDSHEQYF
V: TRBV11-2; J: TRBJ1-5; D: -; size: once; DNA: TGTGCCAGCAGCTTAGATCGGTTCGCCGGCGGGGATCAGCCCCAGCATTTT; CDR3: CASSLDRFAGGDQPQHF
V: TRBV4-3; J: TRBJ2-1; D: TRBD2; size: -; DNA: TGCGCCAGCAGCCAAGGCCTAGCGGGGGGGCTGAATGAGCAGTTCTTC; CDR3: CASSQGLAGGLNEQFF
V: TRBV15; J: TRBJ1-4; D: -; size: -; DNA: TGTGCCACCAGCAGAGAGACGACAGTTAATGAAAAACTGTTTTTT; CDR3: CATSRETTVNEKLFF
V: TRBV7-9; J: TRBJ2-7; D: TRBD1; size: -; DNA: TGTGCCAGCAGCCAGTCGTGGACAGGGAACTACGAGCAGTACTTC; CDR3: CASSQSWTGNYEQYF
V: TRBV29-1; J: TRBJ2-3; D: -; size: few; DNA: TGCAGCGTTGGAACAGGTTCAAGCACAGATACGCAGTATTTT; CDR3: CSVGTGSSTDTQYF
V: TRBV30; J: TRBJ1-3; D: -; size: -; DNA: TGTGCCTGGAGTACAGGGAGCTCTGGAAACACCATATATTTT; CDR3: CAWSTGSSGNTIYF
V: TRBV19; J: TRBJ2-7; D: TRBD1; size: -; DNA: TGTGCCAGTAGTCGACAGGGTTGGGAAGAGCAGTACTTC; CDR3: CASSRQGWEEQYF
V: TRBV7-8; J: TRBJ2-1; D: TRBD2; size: -; DNA: TGTGCCAGCAGCCTAATTAGCGGGGCGGGGAATGAGCAGTTCTTC; CDR3: CASSLISGAGNEQFF
V: TRBV28; J: TRBJ1-2; D: TRBD1; size: -; DNA: TGTGCCAGCAATCCACCGGGACAGGGTAACTATGGCTACACCTTC; CDR3: CASNPPGQGNYGYTF
V: TRBV4-3; J: TRBJ1-3; D: -; size: once; DNA: TGCGCCAGCAGCCAAGATGGGGCCCGCAGTGTCCCTGGAAACACCATATATTTT; CDR3: CASSQDGARSVPGNTIYF
V: TRBV19; J: TRBJ1-2; D: -; size: -; DNA: TGTGCCAGTAGTTTTCAGACGGGTAACTATGGCTACACCTTC; CDR3: CASSFQTGNYGYTF
V: TRBV28; J: TRBJ2-3; D: -; size: -; DNA: TGTGCCAGCAAGGAGGGATTCACAGATACGCAGTATTTT; CDR3: CASKEGFTDTQYF
V: TRBV4-3; J: TRBJ2-1; D: -; size: -; DNA: TGCGCCAGCAGCCAAGATGGCGGCGGATACTCCTACAATGAGCAGTTCTTC; CDR3: CASSQDGGGYSYNEQFF
V: TRBV15; J: TRBJ1-2; D: -; size: -; DNA: TGTGCCACCAGCAGAGAACAGGAAACCTTCTATGGCTACACCTTC; CDR3: CATSREQETFYGYTF
V: TRBV15; J: TRBJ2-1; D: -; size: -; DNA: TGTGCCACCAGCAGAGATCCTAGAGATGAGCAGTTCTTC; CDR3: CATSRDPRDEQFF
V: TRBV6-1; J: TRBJ2-7; D: -; size: -; DNA: TGTGCCAGCAGTGAAACTTACTACGAGCAGTACTTC; CDR3: CASSETYYEQYF
V: TRBV11-1; J: TRBJ2-7; D: TRBD1; size: -; DNA: TGTGCCAGCAGCTCTGTTATCGGGACAGGCACCTACGAGCAGTACTTC; CDR3: CASSSVIGTGTYEQYF
V: TRBV7-9; J: TRBJ1-2; D: TRBD1; size: -; DNA: TGTGCCAGCAGCTCGACAGGGTGGGATGGCTACACCTTC; CDR3: CASSSTGWDGYTF
V: TRBV7-2; J: TRBJ2-5; D: -; size: -; DNA: TGTGCCAGCAGCACACAGGTTGGAGGGCAAGAGACCCAGTACTTC; CDR3: CASSTQVGGQETQYF
V: TRBV7-3; J: TRBJ2-7; D: -; size: -; DNA: TGTGCCAGCAGCTTAACAGGGCAGGGCTCCTACGAGCAGTACTTC; CDR3: CASSLTGQGSYEQYF
V: TRBV27; J: TRBJ1-2; D: TRBD1; size: few; DNA: TGTGCCAGCAGTCTCGGACAGGGGGGTATTAGCTATGGCTACACCTTC; CDR3: CASSLGQGGISYGYTF
V: TRBV7-9; J: TRBJ2-7; D: -; size: -; DNA: TGTGCCAGCAGCCTAAGTTTCTACGAGCAGTACTTC; CDR3: CASSLSFYEQYF
V: TRBV6-6; J: TRBJ2-3; D: TRBD2; size: -; DNA: TGTGCGATCGAGCGGGGGACTAGCACAGATACGCAGTATTTT; CDR3: CAIERGTSTDTQYF
V: TRBV7-9; J: TRBJ1-4; D: -; size: -; DNA: TGTGCCAGCAGCTTACCGGGAACAACTAATGAAAAACTGTTTTTT; CDR3: CASSLPGTTNEKLFF
V: TRBV5-6; J: TRBJ1-1; D: -; size: few; DNA: TGTGCCAGCAGCTTGACGGGGGACGGAGCTTTCTTT; CDR3: CASSLTGDGAFF
V: TRBV28; J: TRBJ2-7; D: -; size: -; DNA: TGTGCCAGCAGTCTCCCGGGGGAGGAAATCTACGAGCAGTACTTC; CDR3: CASSLPGEEIYEQYF